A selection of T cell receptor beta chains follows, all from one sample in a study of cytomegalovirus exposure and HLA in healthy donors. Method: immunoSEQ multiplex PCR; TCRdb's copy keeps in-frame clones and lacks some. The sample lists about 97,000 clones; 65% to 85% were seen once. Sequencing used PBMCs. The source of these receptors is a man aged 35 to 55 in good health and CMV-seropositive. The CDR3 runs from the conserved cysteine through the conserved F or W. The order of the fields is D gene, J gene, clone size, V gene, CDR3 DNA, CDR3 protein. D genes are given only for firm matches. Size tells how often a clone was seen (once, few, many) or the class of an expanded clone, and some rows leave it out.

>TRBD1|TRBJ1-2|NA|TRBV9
TGTGCCAGCAGCGTAGGGGGACAGGGGGGAGGCTACACCTTC
CASSVGGQGGGYTF
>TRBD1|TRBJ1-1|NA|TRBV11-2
TGTGCCAGCAGCCGGTACACAAGGGGGCTGTCTGAAGCTTTCTTT
CASSRYTRGLSEAFF
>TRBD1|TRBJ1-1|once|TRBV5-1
TGCGCCAGCAGCTTGGTGACAGGGGAAACTGAAGCTTTCTTT
CASSLVTGETEAFF
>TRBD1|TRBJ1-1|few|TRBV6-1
TGTGCCAGCAGTGTTCGACAGGGCACTGAAGCTTTCTTT
CASSVRQGTEAFF
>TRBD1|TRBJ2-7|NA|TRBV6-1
TGTGCCAGCAGCCTCAGGGGGCCCGAGCAGTACTTC
CASSLRGPEQYF
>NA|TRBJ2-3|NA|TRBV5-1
TGCGCCAGCAGCTTTCCAGGGATATTCACAGATACGCAGTATTTT
CASSFPGIFTDTQYF
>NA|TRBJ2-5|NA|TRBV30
TGTGCCTGGAGTGTTGCGAGCCAAGAGACCCAGTACTTC
CAWSVASQETQYF
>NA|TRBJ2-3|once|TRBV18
TGTGCCAGCTCACCACCCGGACTGCCGCGCCTAGGCACAGATACGCAGTATTTT
CASSPPGLPRLGTDTQYF
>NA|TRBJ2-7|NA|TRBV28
TGTGCCAGCAGTTTAGGAGATCGCTCCTACGAGCAGTACTTC
CASSLGDRSYEQYF
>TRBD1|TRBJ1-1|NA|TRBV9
TGTGCCAGCAGCGTAATGGAGGGGGCAGAAGCTTTCTTT
CASSVMEGAEAFF
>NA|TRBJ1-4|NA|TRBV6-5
TGTGCCAGCACCCTCACGGGGGTTGAAAAACTGTTTTTT
CASTLTGVEKLFF
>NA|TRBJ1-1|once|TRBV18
TGTGCCAGCTCCCCTGGGGGGGTTATGAACACTGAAGCTTTCTTT
CASSPGGVMNTEAFF
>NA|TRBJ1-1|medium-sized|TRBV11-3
TGTGCCAGCAGTTATACACAGAACACTGAAGCTTTCTTT
CASSYTQNTEAFF
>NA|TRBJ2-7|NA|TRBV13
TGTGCCAGCAGCATAGGGGGTCCCGGGACTTTCTACGAGCAGTACTTC
CASSIGGPGTFYEQYF
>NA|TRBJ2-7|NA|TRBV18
TGTGCCAGCTCACCGGCCACATACGAGCAGTACTTC
CASSPATYEQYF
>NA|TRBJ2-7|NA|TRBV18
TGTGCCAGCTCCACCGCGGCGGGAAGTGAGCAGTACTTC
CASSTAAGSEQYF
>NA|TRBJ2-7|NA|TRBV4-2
TGTGCCAGCAGCCATAGTGGCGAGCAGTACTTC
CASSHSGEQYF
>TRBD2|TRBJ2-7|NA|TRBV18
TGTGCCAGCTCCCCAGGGTCGGGACTAGCGGGAGTAGGGGAGCAGTACTTC
CASSPGSGLAGVGEQYF
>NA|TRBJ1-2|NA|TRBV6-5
TGTGCCAGCAGTCCCGAGGTGTTGGAAACTTGGGGCTACACCTTC
CASSPEVLETWGYTF
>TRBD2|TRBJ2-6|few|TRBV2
TGTGCCAGCATCCGAGGGGACTACCTCCGCTCTGGGGCCAACGTCCTGACTTTC
CASIRGDYLRSGANVLTF
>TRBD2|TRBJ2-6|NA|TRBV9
TGTGCCAGCAGCGTAGGTATGGGAGGGGCCAACGGCCTGACTTTC
CASSVGMGGANGLTF
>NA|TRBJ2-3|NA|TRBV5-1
TGCGCCAGCAGCTTGGACAGGCCCGGGGATACGCAGTATTTT
CASSLDRPGDTQYF
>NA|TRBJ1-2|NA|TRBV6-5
TGTGCCAGCAGTCCCCTGGACAGCTCTAACTATGGCTACACCTTC
CASSPLDSSNYGYTF
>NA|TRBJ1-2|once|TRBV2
TGTGCCAGCAGTGAAACGGGGAACAGGGTGGTCTATGGCTACACCTTC
CASSETGNRVVYGYTF
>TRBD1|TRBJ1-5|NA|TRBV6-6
TGTGCCAGCAGCTTGGCAGGGGACAGGGGGCTTCAGCCCCAGCATTTT
CASSLAGDRGLQPQHF
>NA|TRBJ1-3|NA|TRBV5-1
TGCGCCAGCAGCTTGGCCGCAGGAAGCTCTGGAAACACCATATATTTT
CASSLAAGSSGNTIYF
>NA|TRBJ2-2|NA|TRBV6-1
TGTGCCAGCAGGCAGGGTGCCGCGAACACCGGGGAGCTGTTTTTT
CASRQGAANTGELFF
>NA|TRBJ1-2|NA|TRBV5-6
TGTGCCAGCAGTCCGGGGGGGGCGCGGAACTATGGCTACACCTTC
CASSPGGARNYGYTF
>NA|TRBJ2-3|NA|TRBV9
TGTGCCAGCAGCGTAGTTTCTAGCACAGATACGCAGTATTTT
CASSVVSSTDTQYF
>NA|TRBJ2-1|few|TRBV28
TGTGCCAGCAGGACAGGTGCCTACAATGAGCAGTTCTTC
CASRTGAYNEQFF
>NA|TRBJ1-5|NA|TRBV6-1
TGTGCCACTTCCGAGCGGGCACAGCCCCAGCATTTT
CATSERAQPQHF
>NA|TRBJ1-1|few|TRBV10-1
TGCGCCAGCAGTGACTCGGGGAACAGGGAGGCTTTCTTT
CASSDSGNREAFF
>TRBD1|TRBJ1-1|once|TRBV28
TGTGCCAGCAGCCCATCCAGGGGGCTCAGGAACACTGAAGCTTTCTTT
CASSPSRGLRNTEAFF
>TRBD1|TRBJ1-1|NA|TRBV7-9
TGTGCCAGCAGCTCAGGGGGGATCAACACTGAAGCTTTCTTT
CASSSGGINTEAFF
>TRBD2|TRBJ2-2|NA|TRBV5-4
TGTGCCAGCAGCTGGACTAGCGGGAGCGCCGGGGAGCTGTTTTTT
CASSWTSGSAGELFF
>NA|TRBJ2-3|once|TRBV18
TGTGCCAGCTCACCACCAGGACTCGGGCAGTATTTT
CASSPPGLGQYF
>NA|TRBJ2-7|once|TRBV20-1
TGCAGTGCTTTGCGGGCCGAGGAGCAGTACTTC
CSALRAEEQYF
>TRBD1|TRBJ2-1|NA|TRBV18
TGTGCCAGCTCACCGCGGGACAGGGACTACAATGAGCAGTTCTTC
CASSPRDRDYNEQFF
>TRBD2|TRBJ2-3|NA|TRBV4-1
TGCGCCAGCAGCCCGGGACTAGCGGACACAGATACGCAGTATTTT
CASSPGLADTDTQYF
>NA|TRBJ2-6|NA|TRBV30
TGTGCCTGGAGCCGGTCTGGGGCCAACGTCCTGACTTTC
CAWSRSGANVLTF